A selection of T cell receptor beta chains follows, all from one sample in a study of T cells in localized non-small cell lung cancer. Sequencing was performed with immunoSEQ multiplex PCR; in TCRdb, only in-frame clones are kept and a portion is missing. The table records 15,000 to 20,000 clones, roughly four fifths of them present only once. This sample comprised peripheral blood, obtained before any cancer treatment. The receptors originated from an older male donor with stage I lung adenocarcinoma. Each CDR3 is given with its conserved first and last residue. Size is stated for part of the rows, as once, few or many counts, or as a class when the clone is expanded.

>NA|TRBJ2-5|14|TRBV7-9
CASSLAGQQETQYF
>NA|TRBJ1-3|15|TRBV6-8
CARIRQGAAGNTIYF
>NA|TRBJ2-1|14|TRBV5-1
CASSLDFISGEQFF
>NA|TRBJ1-2|12|TRBV11-2
CASSTDRGGYTF
>NA|TRBJ2-7|19|TRBV15
CATSREGLAGGHSSYEQYF
>NA|TRBJ2-7|12|TRBV7-9
CASSLKGGEQYF
>NA|TRBJ1-1|13|TRBV13
CASSLRRGDEAFF
>NA|TRBJ2-7|13|TRBV9
CASSPNGILEQYF
>NA|TRBJ2-6|17|TRBV4-1
CASSTGQGISGANVLTF
>NA|TRBJ2-7|16|TRBV30
CAWNRGLAGGAYEQYF
>NA|TRBJ2-5|18|TRBV19
CASSIGGVGYIWGETQYF
>NA|TRBJ1-2|14|TRBV15
CATSREYTNYGYTF
>NA|TRBJ2-3|12|TRBV30
CAWSAEAYTQYF
>NA|TRBJ1-5|17|TRBV19
CAREPGQGAGSNQPQHF
>NA|TRBJ1-1|13|TRBV6-5
CASKASMNTEAFF
>NA|TRBJ2-7|14|TRBV19
CASSMGTGAYEQYF
>NA|TRBJ1-5|15|TRBV9
CASSVTAYSNQPQHF
>NA|TRBJ1-4|14|TRBV6-1
CASSLTAYNEKLFF
>medium-sized|TRBJ2-1|14|TRBV19
CASSLSGGYNEQFF